The 12 T cell receptor beta chains given below trace back to one sample, sequenced in a study of blood T cell repertoires in COVID-19. Clones were sequenced by immunoSEQ multiplex PCR, and TCRdb holds only the in-frame ones, with some missing. Of tens of thousands of clones listed, around nine tenths are singletons. Sequences were obtained from peripheral blood. The receptor source for this set is a man in his 60s with acute or convalescent COVID-19.

The chain employs TRBV10-3 and TRBJ2-2; 13 positions match TRBD2. Germline V gene lookup returns CDR1 ENHRY and CDR2 SYGVKD. Trimming removed 8 bases from V and 0 bases from J; junction bases left unmatched: 6. The CDR3 loop spans 17 amino acids. The CDR3 protein is CAIRSTSGGANTGELFF. The CDR3, as DNA: TGTGCCATCCGCAGCACTAGCGGGGGGGCGAACACCGGGGAGCTGTTTTTT.

CDR3 region: CASSQDWDSLAYGYTF. Here the CDR3 DNA reads TGCGCCAGCAGCCAAGATTGGGACAGTCTTGCCTATGGCTACACCTTC. The chain recombines TRBV4-3 with TRBJ1-2; 7 bases line up with TRBD1. Unmatched junction bases numbered 8, after V lost 0 bases and J lost 4 bases. The germline V gene encodes CDR1 LGHNA and CDR2 YSLEER. The CDR3 consists of 16 residues.

V gene TRBV29-1 combines with J gene TRBJ2-1; tentatively, D is TRBD1 (6 bases). The germline CDR1 and CDR2 sequences are SQVTM and ANQGSEA. This CDR3 region has 15 residues. Deletions cut 5 bases from V and 2 bases from J, with 16 bases between. This CDR3 reads CSVRRGQSPYNEQFF. CDR3 nucleotide sequence: TGCAGCGTTCGCCGTGGACAGTCCCCCTACAATGAGCAGTTCTTC.

This clone was picked up one time. The V and J genes are TRBV10-2 and TRBJ1-5, with TRBD1 as a possible D gene (6 bases). Per the germline V gene, CDR1 is WSHSY and CDR2 is SAAADI. Trimming pared 2 bases from V and 5 bases from J, leaving 7 bases between. The CDR3 has 13 residues. CDR3 bases: TGCGCCAGCAGTGAGGGACAGTATCAGCCCCAGCATTTT. It encodes CASSEGQYQPQHF.

The CDR3 DNA reads as TGTGCCAGCAGTGAACACCCGACAGGGAGCAATCAGCCCCAGCATTTT. Residues: CASSEHPTGSNQPQHF. The genes are TRBV6-1 and TRBJ1-5; TRBD1 agrees at 7 bases. In germline, CDR1 is MNHNS, CDR2 SASEGT. This CDR3 is 16 amino acids long. V was clipped by 2 bases and J by 1 base; unmatched bases: 5.

This clone came up a few times. CDR3: CASSITGRRGNQPQHF. The CDR3 DNA follows: TGTGCCAGTAGTATTACAGGGCGACGGGGCAATCAGCCCCAGCATTTT. The J gene is TRBJ1-5, the V gene TRBV19; TRBD1 might be the D (6 bases). This CDR3 is 16 amino acids long. Trimming took 3 bases from V and 2 from J, leaving 14 bases between them. CDR1 and CDR2 from the germline V gene are LNHDA and SQIVND (reference sequence). Drawing the rest from reference TRBV19 and TRBJ1-5, the complete variable domain is DGGITQSPKYLFRKEGQNVTLSCEQNLNHDAMYWYRQDPGQGLRLIYYSQIVNDFQKGDIAEGYSVSREKKESFPLTVTSAQKNPTAFYLCASSITGRRGNQPQHFGDGTRLSIL.

The CDR3, as DNA: TGTGCCAGCAGCCCCGGGGACAGGGTACGGGGCTACACCTTC. It codes for CASSPGDRVRGYTF. The J gene is TRBJ1-2, the V gene TRBV13, with TRBD1 matching 9 bases. The CDR3 has 14 amino acids. The junction had 9 bases not matched to a gene; V was cut back by 5 bases and J by 8 bases. Germline V gives CDR1 PRHDT, CDR2 FYEKMQ (reference sequence).

This clone has only one observation. The chain uses TRBV2 and TRBJ2-7, with D possibly matching TRBD2 (6 bases). The germline gives CDR1 SNHLY, CDR2 FYNNEI. The CDR3 has 12 amino acids. The V end was cut by 7 bases, the J end by 6 bases, with 13 bases between. CDR3: CASNFQEGEQYF. CDR3 nucleotides: TGTGCCAGCAATTTTCAGGAGGGCGAGCAGTACTTC. Variable domain in full (rest from reference TRBV2 and TRBJ2-7): EPEVTQTPSHQVTQMGQEVILRCVPISNHLYFYWYRQILGQKVEFLVSFYNNEISEKSEIFDDQFSVERPDGSNFTLKIRSTKLEDSAMYFCASNFQEGEQYFGPGTRLTVT.

The chain joins TRBV4-2 to TRBJ1-5; D not resolved. The germline CDR1 and CDR2 sequences are LGHNA and YNFKEQ. This CDR3 region has 16 residues. The V end lost 0 bases, the J end lost 0 bases, and 9 bases lay between the germline ends. CDR3 residues: CASSQEAGYSNQPQHF. CDR3 coding DNA: TGTGCCAGCAGCCAAGAGGCGGGGTATAGCAATCAGCCCCAGCATTTT.

CDR3 loop: CASSLFGDMQGEQYF. The CDR3, as DNA: TGTGCCAGCAGCTTATTTGGGGACATGCAGGGCGAGCAGTACTTC. The J gene is TRBJ2-7, the V gene TRBV7-2; TRBD1 might be the D (6 bases). The CDR3 is made up of 15 amino acids. The germline V gene has CDR1 SGHTA and CDR2 FQGNSA. The germline V and J ends were trimmed by 2 bases and 6 bases, with 17 bases remaining between them.

The CDR3: CASSDRQGSFGYTF. In DNA form, the CDR3 reads TGTGCCAGCAGTGATAGACAGGGAAGTTTTGGCTACACCTTC. This chain links TRBV2 with TRBJ1-2; 7 positions match TRBD1. Germline CDR1 reads SNHLY; CDR2 reads FYNNEI. V gave up 3 bases and J gave up 7 bases; unmatched junction bases: 8. This CDR3 spans 14 amino acids.

The chain joins TRBV4-1 to TRBJ1-3; no reliable D call. V dropped 0 bases and J dropped 2 bases, with 14 bases sitting between them. The CDR3 runs to 17 residues. The germline gives CDR1 MGHRA, CDR2 YSYEKL. The CDR3 coding sequence is TGCGCCAGCAGCCAAGATGGCCCCCCGGGGACTGGAAACACCATATATTTT. Its translation: CASSQDGPPGTGNTIYF.